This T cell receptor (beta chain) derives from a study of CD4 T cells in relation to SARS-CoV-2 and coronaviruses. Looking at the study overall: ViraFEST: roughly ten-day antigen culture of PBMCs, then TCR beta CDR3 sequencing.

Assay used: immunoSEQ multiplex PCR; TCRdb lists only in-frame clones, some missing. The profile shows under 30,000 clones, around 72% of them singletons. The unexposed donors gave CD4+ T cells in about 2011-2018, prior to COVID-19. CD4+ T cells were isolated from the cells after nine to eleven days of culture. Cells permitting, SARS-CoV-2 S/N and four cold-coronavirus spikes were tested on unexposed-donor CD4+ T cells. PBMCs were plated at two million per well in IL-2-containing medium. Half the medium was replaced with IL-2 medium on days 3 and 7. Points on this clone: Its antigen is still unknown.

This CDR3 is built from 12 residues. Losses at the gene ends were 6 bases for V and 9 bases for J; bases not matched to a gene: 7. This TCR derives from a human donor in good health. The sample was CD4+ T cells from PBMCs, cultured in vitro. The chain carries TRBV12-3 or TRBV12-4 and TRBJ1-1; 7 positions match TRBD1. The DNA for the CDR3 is TGTGCCAGCAGGACAGGGCGTATTAAAGCTTTCTTT. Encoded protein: CASRTGRIKAFF.